The following is a TCR beta chain sequence with its context. Its specificity is not known. From the germline J gene comes the end of the CDR3, since the read stops 3 residues before it. This sample is drawn from a study of T cells in women clearing cervical HPV infection. Findings of the study overall: Repertoire richness, not evenness, was significantly elevated in CIN3+ cases versus controls.

This CDR3 comprises 15 residues. Germline CDR1 SGHTA, CDR2 FQGTGA. Produced via immunoSEQ multiplex PCR; TCRdb's table is partial and in-frame only. The sample yields about 44,000 clones, of which the top ten take up roughly 1.2%. The V gene is TRBV7-3, the J gene TRBJ2-2, with TRBD2 matching 8 bases. This receptor was taken from a woman between 18 and 70 years old with a cervical HPV16 infection that either progressed to CIN3+ or cleared (not recorded which). The specimen sequenced was blood buffy coat. CDR3 DNA (partial): TGTGCCAGCAGCCCGACGGGAGGGACGGGGGAAAAG. Amino acid sequence: CASSPTGGTGEK. The whole CDR3 sequence reads CASSPTGGTGEKLFF.